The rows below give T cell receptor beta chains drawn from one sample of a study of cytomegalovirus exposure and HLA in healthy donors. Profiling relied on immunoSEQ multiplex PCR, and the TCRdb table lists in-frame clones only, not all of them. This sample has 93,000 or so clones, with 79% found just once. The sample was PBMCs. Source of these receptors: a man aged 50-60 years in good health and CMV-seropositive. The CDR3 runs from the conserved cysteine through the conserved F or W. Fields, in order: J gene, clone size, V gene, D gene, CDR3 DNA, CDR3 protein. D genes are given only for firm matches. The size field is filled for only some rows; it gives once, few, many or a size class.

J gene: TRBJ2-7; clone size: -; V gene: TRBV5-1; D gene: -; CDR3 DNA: TGCGCCAGCAGCGGAACTAGCAGCTACGAGCAGTACTTC; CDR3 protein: CASSGTSSYEQYF
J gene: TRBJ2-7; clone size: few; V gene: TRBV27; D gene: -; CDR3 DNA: TGTGCCAGCAGTTTATCGCGACACCTCGAGCAGTACTTC; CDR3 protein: CASSLSRHLEQYF
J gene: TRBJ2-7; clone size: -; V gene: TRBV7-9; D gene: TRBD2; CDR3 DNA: TGTGCCAGCAGGCCGGGGGGGGGTGGTTCCGAGCAGTACTTC; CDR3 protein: CASRPGGGGSEQYF
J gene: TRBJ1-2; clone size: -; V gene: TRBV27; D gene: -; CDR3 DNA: TGTGCCAGCAGTCCACCGGGACAACTTCTTTATGGCTACACCTTC; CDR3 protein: CASSPPGQLLYGYTF
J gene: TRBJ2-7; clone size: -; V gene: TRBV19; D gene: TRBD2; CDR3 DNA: TGTGCCAGTAGTAGCCCGGGACTAGGGGCCGAGCAGTACTTC; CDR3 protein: CASSSPGLGAEQYF
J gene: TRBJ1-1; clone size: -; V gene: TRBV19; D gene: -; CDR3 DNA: TGTGCCAGTAGGTGGGGGGGTAACACTGAAGCTTTCTTT; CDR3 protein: CASRWGGNTEAFF
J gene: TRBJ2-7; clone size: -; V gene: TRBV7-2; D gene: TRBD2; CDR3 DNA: TGTGCCAGCAGCTCGACTAGCGGGAGGTACGAGCAGTACTTC; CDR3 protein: CASSSTSGRYEQYF
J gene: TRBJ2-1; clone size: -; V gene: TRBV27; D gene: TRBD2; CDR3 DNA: TGTGCCAGCAGGGAGACGGGACTAGGATACAATGAGCAGTTCTTC; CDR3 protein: CASRETGLGYNEQFF
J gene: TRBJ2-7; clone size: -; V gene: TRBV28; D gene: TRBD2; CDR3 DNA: TGTGCCAGCAGTTTAGGCGGGAGTAATTTTTACGAGCAGTACTTC; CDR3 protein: CASSLGGSNFYEQYF
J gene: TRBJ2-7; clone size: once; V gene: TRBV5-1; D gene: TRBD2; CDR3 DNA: TGCGCCAGCAGCCCGGGGGGGGCCGGGGACTACGAGCAGTACTTC; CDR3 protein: CASSPGGAGDYEQYF
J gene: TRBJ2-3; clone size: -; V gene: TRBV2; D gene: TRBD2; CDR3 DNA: TGTGCCAGCAGTGACCCTAGCGGGAGGAGGAGGGATACGCAGTATTTT; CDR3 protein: CASSDPSGRRRDTQYF
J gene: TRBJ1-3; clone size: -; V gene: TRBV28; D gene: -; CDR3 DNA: TGTGCCAGCAGTTTAGGGGCAGTGAGCAACACCATATATTTT; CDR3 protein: CASSLGAVSNTIYF
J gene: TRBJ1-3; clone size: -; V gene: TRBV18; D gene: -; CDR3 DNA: TGTGCCAGCTCACCACCGGGACATAACTCTGGAAACACCATATATTTT; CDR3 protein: CASSPPGHNSGNTIYF
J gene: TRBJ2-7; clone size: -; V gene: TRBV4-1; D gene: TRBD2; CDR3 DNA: TGCGCCAGCAGCCAAGCCCCCCTAGCGGGAGTTGACGAGCAGTACTTC; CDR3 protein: CASSQAPLAGVDEQYF
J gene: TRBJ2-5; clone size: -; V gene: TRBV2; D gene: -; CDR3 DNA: TGTGCCAGCAGTGTGGGGGGGGCAGGGGAGACCCAGTACTTC; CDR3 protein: CASSVGGAGETQYF
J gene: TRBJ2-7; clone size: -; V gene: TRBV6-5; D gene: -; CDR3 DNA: TGTGCCAGCAGTCCACTTTACGAGCAGTACTTC; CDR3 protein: CASSPLYEQYF
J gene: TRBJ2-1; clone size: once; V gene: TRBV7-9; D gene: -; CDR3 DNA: TGTGCCAGCAGCTTAGGAGGAGGCTCCTACAATGAGCAGTTCTTC; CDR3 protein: CASSLGGGSYNEQFF
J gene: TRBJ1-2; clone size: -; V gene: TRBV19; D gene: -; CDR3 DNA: TGTGCCAGTAGTGTGGGACTTCGGGAGAACTATGGCTACACCTTC; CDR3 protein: CASSVGLRENYGYTF
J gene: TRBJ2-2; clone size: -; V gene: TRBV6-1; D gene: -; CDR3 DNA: TGTGCCAGCAGTGGGACAGCCGACACCGGGGAGCTGTTTTTT; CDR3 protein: CASSGTADTGELFF
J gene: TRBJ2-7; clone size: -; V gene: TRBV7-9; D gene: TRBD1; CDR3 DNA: TGTGCCAGCAGCTATACAGGGGACGAGCAGTACTTC; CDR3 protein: CASSYTGDEQYF
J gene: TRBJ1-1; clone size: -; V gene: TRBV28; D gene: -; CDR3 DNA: TGTGCCAGCCGTTGGGGGGGTGGATCGAACACTGAAGCTTTCTTT; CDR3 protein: CASRWGGGSNTEAFF
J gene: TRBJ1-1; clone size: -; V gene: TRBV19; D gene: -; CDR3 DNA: TGTGCCAGTAGTATAGATCCGAGGGCCCATGCTGGAGCTTTCTTT; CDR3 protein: CASSIDPRAHAGAFF
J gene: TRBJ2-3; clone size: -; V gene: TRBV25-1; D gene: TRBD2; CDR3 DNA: TGTGCCAGCAGTCTTGGGAGGGAAGCAGATACGCAGTATTTT; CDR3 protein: CASSLGREADTQYF
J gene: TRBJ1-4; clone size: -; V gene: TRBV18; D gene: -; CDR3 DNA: TGTGCCAGCTCACCCAACGACAGAGGAGACGGTGGAAAACTGTTTTTT; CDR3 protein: CASSPNDRGDGGKLFF
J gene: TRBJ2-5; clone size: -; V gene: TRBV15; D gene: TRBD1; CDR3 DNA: TGTGCCACCAGCACGATCAGAAACCGGGACAGGAACCTCCAAGAGACCCAGTACTTC; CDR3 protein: CATSTIRNRDRNLQETQYF
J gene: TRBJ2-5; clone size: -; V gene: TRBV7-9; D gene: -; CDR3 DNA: TGTTCCAGCAGCTTAGAGGGGGTGGGGGCGTACCAAGAGACCCAGTACTTC; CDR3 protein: CSSSLEGVGAYQETQYF
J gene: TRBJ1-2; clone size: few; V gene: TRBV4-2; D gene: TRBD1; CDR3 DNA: TGTGCCAGCAGCCAAGCGACAGGGGGCAGCTATGGCTACACCTTC; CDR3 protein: CASSQATGGSYGYTF
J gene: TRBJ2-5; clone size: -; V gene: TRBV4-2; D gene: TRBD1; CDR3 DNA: TGTGCCAGCAGCCCGGGACAGAGGGAAGAGACCCAGTACTTC; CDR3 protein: CASSPGQREETQYF
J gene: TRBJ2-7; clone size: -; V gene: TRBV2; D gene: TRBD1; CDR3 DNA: TGTGCCAGCAGGGGGGCCAGGGGGCCGCTCTACGAGCAGTACTTC; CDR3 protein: CASRGARGPLYEQYF
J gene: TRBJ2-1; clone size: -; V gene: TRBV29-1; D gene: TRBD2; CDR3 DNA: TGCAGCGTTGAGGGAGGGCCTTTTATCTCCTACAATGAGCAGTTCTTC; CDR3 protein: CSVEGGPFISYNEQFF
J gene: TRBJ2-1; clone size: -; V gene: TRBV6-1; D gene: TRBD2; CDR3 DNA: TGTGCCAGCAGTGAACCGGGACTAGCGGGAGGAGGAGATGAGCAGTTCTTC; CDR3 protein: CASSEPGLAGGGDEQFF
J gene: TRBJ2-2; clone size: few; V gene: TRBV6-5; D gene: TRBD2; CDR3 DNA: TGTGCCAGCAGGGCCGGGACTAGCCGGGCCGGGGAGCTGTTTTTT; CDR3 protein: CASRAGTSRAGELFF
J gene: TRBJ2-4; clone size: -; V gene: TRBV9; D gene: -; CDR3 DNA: TGTGCCAGCAGCACCAGTGGACAGACCTTAAACACCAAAAACATTCAGTACTTC; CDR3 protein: CASSTSGQTLNTKNIQYF
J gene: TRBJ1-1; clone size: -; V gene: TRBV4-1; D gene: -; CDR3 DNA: TGCGCCAGCAGCCAAGATCTTTGGGGCGCTAACACTGAAGCTTTCTTT; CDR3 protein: CASSQDLWGANTEAFF